This TCR beta chain was captured in a study of Ad26.COV2.S vaccination and SARS-CoV-2 variants. Data came from immunoSEQ multiplex PCR; TCRdb stores just in-frame clones and leaves some out. The table records just over 350,000 clones, about 91% of them present only once. Study-level points and caveats: The analyses of TCR breadth and depth may have understated the size of total T cell responses.

After removal of 3 bases from V and 3 bases from J, the junction contained 5 bases not matched to a gene. The CDR3 runs to 15 residues. The germline V gene encodes CDR1 SGHRS and CDR2 YFSETQ. As concerns this clone: The antigen is unknown.

The material was peripheral blood, obtained after recovery from COVID-19. The V call is TRBV5-1, the J call TRBJ2-3; 9 bases agree with TRBD1. The receptor was isolated from a human donor who had recovered from COVID-19. The CDR3 DNA is TGCGCCAGCAGCTCACAGGGGGCTGGTACAGATACGCAGTATTTT. It codes for CASSSQGAGTDTQYF.